Sequencing of this T cell receptor (beta chain) was carried out in a study of shared clonotypes between healthy human individuals (dated by TCRdb to the early 2020s). At the level of the whole study: A couple of women and a few men aged 18 to 49 years were included in the cohort. Each donor's leukapheresis produced roughly between roughly 0.94 and 9.5 billion PBMCs. Blood TCR repertoires of roughly five healthy adults were deeply sequenced to estimate repertoire size and the extent of clonotype sharing between individuals. Different laboratories and diverse techniques were used to prepare libraries and sequence TCR repertoires, to increase sequencing depth and limit assay-specific biases. General conclusions and limits of the study: Pairwise subsampling indicated that sequencing depth was expected to affect the degree of clonotype sharing among donors. Only blood was sampled, and tissue TCR repertoires likely differ from those in blood. Because the study included only a small number of donors, the genetic and exposure-history diversity represented was limited.

Using the deep immunoSEQ assay, TCR CDR3 regions were amplified from genomic DNA by multiplex PCR. Extracted genomic DNA from each cell subset was distributed evenly across all wells of several immunoSEQ 96-well plates, and each plate was treated as a replicate. For unsorted PBMC, about 0.3 ug genomic DNA, equal to 32,000 or so T cell genomes, was loaded into each replicate PCR. Ten immunoSEQ deep assay plates were used to sequence the unsorted PBMC genomic DNA. Purified libraries were quantified with a Qubit 3.0 fluorometer, sized on a Bioanalyzer 2100, and re-quantified with the KAPA Library Quantification kit. Every immunoSEQ 96-well plate was sequenced on a separate single-read 150-cycle Illumina NextSeq 550 flow cell. Per the source publication's procedure: The immunoSEQ output contained only junctional sequences without quality scores, so filtering could not match that applied to full-length reads. Sequences were annotated with PyIR, a Python wrapper for IgBLAST v1.9, and V/J genes and CDR3 were assigned using IMGT germline references. Reads were filtered out if the reads had weak V/J assignments (E-value above 1e-6), no CDR3, stop codons, out-of-frame junctions, or ambiguous translated residues. V3J clonotypes were defined as sequences sharing the same inferred V gene, J gene, and CDR3 amino acid sequence. To compute the percentage overlap between repertoires, the number of shared unique clonotypes was divided by the size of the smaller repertoire. RTK rarefaction, the Chao1 estimator, and Recon v2.1 estimates of unobserved clonotypes were used to assess repertoire richness. TCRdb's version of the immuneACCESS table is confined to in-frame rearrangements and falls short of the full clone set. An unresolved V gene accounts for under half of the shortfall where checked; the remainder is of unknown origin. Clone size and the V and J calls come from that table; the DNA yielded D and trimming. For this sample there are around 500,000 clones; over 65% appear just once. The ten most abundant clones make up 10% to 15% of the sample.

Inclusive of the bounding cysteine and phenylalanine, the CDR3 is 19 residues long. Kept here is only the CDR3 DNA, which spans 57 bases and is read in frame from base 1. Based on the germline V gene (reference sequence), the CDR1 and CDR2 sequences are LNHNV and YYDKDF. After removal of 0 bases from V and 10 bases from J, the junction retains 12 bases not matched to a gene. The donors were healthy, HIV-negative adults who had no recently reported acute infections or vaccinations. Only Caucasian adults living in Nashville, Tennessee, USA were represented among the donors. In the unsorted samples, 90 million or so PBMCs were counted, and genomic DNA was extracted using the QIAamp DNA Blood Mini kit. Blood was obtained by leukapheresis, after which PBMCs were separated by Ficoll-Histopaque density gradient centrifugation and cryopreserved in liquid nitrogen vapor phase. As for this clone: What this receptor recognizes is not known. Per-base qualities were not stored, and no clone one base away is much larger.

Input material: PBMCs. Recombination joined TRBV15 with TRBJ2-1; 16 bases in the junction line up with TRBD2. The source of this sequence is a woman aged 40 to 55 in good health. Some clones in this sample may be carry-over from other donors' samples. The DNA sequence is TGTGCCACCAGCAGAGATCTCCCCGGGACTAGCGGGGGGGGAACGGAGCAGTTCTTC. Its translation is CATSRDLPGTSGGGTEQFF. Extended through the reference TRBV15 and TRBJ2-1 proteins, this CDR3 yields the full variable domain: DAMVIQNPRYQVTQFGKPVTLSCSQTLNHNVMYWYQQKSSQAPKLLFHYYDKDFNNEADTPDNFQSRRPNTSFCFLDIRSPGLGDTAMYLCATSRDLPGTSGGGTEQFFGPGTRLTVL.